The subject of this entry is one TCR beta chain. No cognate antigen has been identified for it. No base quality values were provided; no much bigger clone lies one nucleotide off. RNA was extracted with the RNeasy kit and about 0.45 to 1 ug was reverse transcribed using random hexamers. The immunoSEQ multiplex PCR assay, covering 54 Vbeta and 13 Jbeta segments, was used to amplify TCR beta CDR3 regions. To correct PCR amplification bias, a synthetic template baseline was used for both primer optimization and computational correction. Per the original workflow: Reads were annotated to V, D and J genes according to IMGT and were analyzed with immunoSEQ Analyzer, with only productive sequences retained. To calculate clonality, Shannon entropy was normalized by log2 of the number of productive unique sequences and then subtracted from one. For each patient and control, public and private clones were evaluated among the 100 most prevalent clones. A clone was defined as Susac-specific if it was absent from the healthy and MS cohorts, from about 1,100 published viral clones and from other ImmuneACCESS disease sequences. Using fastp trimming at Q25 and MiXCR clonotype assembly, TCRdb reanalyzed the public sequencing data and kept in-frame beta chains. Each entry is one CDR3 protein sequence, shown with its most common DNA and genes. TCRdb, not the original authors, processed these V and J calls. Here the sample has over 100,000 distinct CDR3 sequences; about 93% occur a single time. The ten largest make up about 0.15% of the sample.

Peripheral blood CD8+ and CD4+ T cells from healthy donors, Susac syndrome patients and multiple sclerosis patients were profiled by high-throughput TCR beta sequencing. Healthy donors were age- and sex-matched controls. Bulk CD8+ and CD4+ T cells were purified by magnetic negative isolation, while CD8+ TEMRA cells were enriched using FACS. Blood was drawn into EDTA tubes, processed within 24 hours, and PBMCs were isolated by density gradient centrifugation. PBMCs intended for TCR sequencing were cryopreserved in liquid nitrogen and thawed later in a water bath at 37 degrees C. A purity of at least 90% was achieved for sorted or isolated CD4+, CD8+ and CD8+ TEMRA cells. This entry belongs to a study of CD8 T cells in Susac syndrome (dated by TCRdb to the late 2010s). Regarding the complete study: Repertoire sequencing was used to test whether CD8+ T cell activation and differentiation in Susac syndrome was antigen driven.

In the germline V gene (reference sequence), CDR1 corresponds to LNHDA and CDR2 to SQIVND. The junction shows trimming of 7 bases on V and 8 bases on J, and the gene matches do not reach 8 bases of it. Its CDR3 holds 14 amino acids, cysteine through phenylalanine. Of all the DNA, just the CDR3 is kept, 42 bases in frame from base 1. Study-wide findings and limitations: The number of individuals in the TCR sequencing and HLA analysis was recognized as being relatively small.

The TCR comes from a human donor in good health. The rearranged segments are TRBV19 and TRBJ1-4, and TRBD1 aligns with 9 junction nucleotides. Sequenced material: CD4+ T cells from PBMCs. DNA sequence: TGTGCCAGTACGGGACAGGGTATACGGGAAAAACTGTTTTTT. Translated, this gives CASTGQGIREKLFF.